The clone carrying this T cell receptor (beta chain) was picked up many times. Its target is not known. Findings of the study overall: In terms of TCR gene usage, tumor memory CD4+ T cells clustered together with blood and lymph node memory CD4+ cells, as well as with lymph node naive CD4+ cells. Tumor-infiltrating Treg TCR alpha and beta sequences overlapped most with tumor naive CD4+ T cells, then blood naive. Larger-cohort validation covered only one TCR beta V-J rearrangement.

Full-length variable regions came from constant-region reverse primers plus semi-nested Nested Universal Primer A PCR. TCRdb called the 5' RACE reads again in MiXCR, with one record for every CDR3 protein. The sample lists about 43,000 distinct CDR3 sequences, roughly 23% occurring once. Germline-derived CDR1 and CDR2 are SGHTA and FQGNSA. V lost 5 bases and J 2 bases, leaving 16 bases between the germline ends. The CDR3 extends over 15 amino acids. Cells sorted as Tregs were CD4+, CD25+ and CD127-/low. Material for sequencing was Tregs sorted from a lymph node. The chain carries TRBV7-2 and TRBJ2-7; no reliable D call. The receptor comes from a female donor with breast cancer. The CDR3 DNA follows: TGTGCCAGCAGCCCGACAACTGGGCCAACCTACGAGCAGTACTTC. It specifies CASSPTTGPTYEQYF.